Listed below are T cell receptor beta chains from one sample, sequenced in a study of vaccination and CD4 T cells after COVID-19. These TCRs' antigens remain unknown. TCRdb reprocessed the PCR reads with MiXCR, giving one entry per CDR3 protein. Of some 20,000 distinct CDR3 sequences listed, over 25% are singletons. Sequencing was performed on cultured CD4+ T cells from blood. These receptors all stem from a human donor with COVID-19. CDR3s include the opening cysteine and the closing phenylalanine or tryptophan. A D gene is named only where the DNA matches it firmly. Some rows have no size entry. The others give once, few or many, or a class for an expanded clone.

V gene,J gene,D gene,clone size,CDR3 protein,CDR3 DNA
TRBV20-1,TRBJ1-5,TRBD1,few,CSAGDRGNQPQHF,TGCAGTGCTGGGGACAGGGGGAATCAGCCCCAGCATTTT
TRBV5-6,TRBJ1-6,TRBD1,NA,CASSTAGTGDSPLHF,TGTGCCAGCAGCACGGCCGGGACAGGGGATTCACCCCTCCACTTT
TRBV5-4,TRBJ1-1,NA,medium-sized,CASSPQTPSSTEAFF,TGTGCCAGCAGCCCTCAGACCCCGAGCTCCACTGAAGCTTTCTTT
TRBV7-2,TRBJ2-1,TRBD2,NA,CASSFAGGGWNEQFF,TGTGCCAGCAGCTTCGCCGGCGGGGGTTGGAATGAGCAGTTCTTC
TRBV27,TRBJ2-7,TRBD2,few,CASRLTSGGGSYEQYF,TGTGCCAGCAGACTCACTAGCGGGGGGGGATCCTACGAGCAGTACTTC
TRBV30,TRBJ2-7,TRBD2,NA,CAWSVGGAGGYEQYF,TGTGCCTGGAGTGTAGGTGGTGCGGGGGGTTACGAGCAGTACTTC
TRBV5-1,TRBJ1-2,TRBD1,NA,CASSPRTGGTYGYTF,TGCGCCAGCAGCCCACGGACAGGGGGCACCTATGGCTACACCTTC
TRBV7-8,TRBJ2-3,NA,NA,CASSLAGRTDTQYF,TGTGCCAGCAGCTTAGCGGGGCGGACAGATACGCAGTATTTT
TRBV5-1,TRBJ2-7,NA,NA,CASSLDPRGSYEQYF,TGCGCCAGCAGCTTGGATCCCAGGGGCTCCTACGAGCAGTACTTC
TRBV18,TRBJ2-5,TRBD2,once,CASSATSWETQYF,TGTGCCAGCTCGGCGACTAGCTGGGAGACCCAGTACTTC
TRBV19,TRBJ1-5,NA,NA,CASRGGNQPQHF,TGTGCCAGTAGGGGCGGCAATCAGCCCCAGCATTTT
TRBV20-1,TRBJ1-2,TRBD1,NA,CSAEDRGGANYGYTF,TGCAGTGCTGAAGACAGGGGGGGAGCTAACTATGGCTACACCTTC
TRBV5-4,TRBJ1-1,TRBD1,NA,CASRMGQLNTEAFF,TGTGCCAGCAGGATGGGACAGTTGAACACTGAAGCTTTCTTT
TRBV11-3,TRBJ2-2,NA,NA,CASRVAGELFF,TGTGCCAGCAGGGTGGCCGGGGAGCTGTTTTTT
TRBV6-2/TRBV6-3,TRBJ1-2,NA,medium-sized,CASSYSGQNYGYTF,TGTGCCAGCAGTTACTCGGGACAAAACTATGGCTACACCTTC
TRBV20-1,TRBJ2-4,NA,few,CSASLRASNIQYF,TGCAGTGCTAGTTTGAGGGCGAGTAACATTCAGTACTTC
TRBV6-2/TRBV6-3,TRBJ2-2,TRBD1,NA,CASRDRGAGELFF,TGTGCCAGCCGGGACAGGGGAGCGGGGGAGCTGTTTTTT
TRBV10-3,TRBJ2-3,NA,few,CAISESVGGGTDTQYF,TGTGCCATCAGTGAGTCAGTCGGGGGAGGCACAGATACGCAGTATTTT
TRBV12-3/TRBV12-4,TRBJ2-3,NA,few,CASSLVQGSTDTQYF,TGTGCCAGCAGTTTAGTTCAGGGTAGCACAGATACGCAGTATTTT
TRBV7-2,TRBJ2-3,TRBD1,NA,CASSLWTGSTDTQYF,TGTGCCAGCAGCCTTTGGACAGGGAGCACAGATACGCAGTATTTT
TRBV4-2,TRBJ2-7,NA,NA,CASSQDRGGYEQYF,TGTGCCAGCAGCCAAGATCGTGGGGGATACGAGCAGTACTTC
TRBV19,TRBJ1-6,NA,few,CASSIDGQGNSPLHF,TGTGCCAGTAGTATAGATGGTCAGGGAAATTCACCCCTCCACTTT
TRBV19,TRBJ1-6,NA,NA,CASGSPLHF,TGTGCCAGCGGATCACCCCTCCACTTT
TRBV7-7,TRBJ2-1,TRBD2,NA,CASSFGLAGYNEQFF,TGTGCTAGCAGCTTCGGACTAGCGGGCTACAATGAGCAGTTCTTC
TRBV29-1,TRBJ2-3,TRBD2,NA,CSGSLAGASTDTQYF,TGCAGCGGGTCCCTAGCGGGGGCTAGCACAGATACGCAGTATTTT
TRBV20-1,TRBJ1-6,TRBD1,few,CSASLDRGLYNSPLHF,TGCAGTGCTAGTTTGGACAGGGGACTCTATAATTCACCCCTCCACTTT
TRBV12-3/TRBV12-4,TRBJ1-5,TRBD1,NA,CASRLGTGDNQPQHF,TGTGCCAGCAGGCTAGGGACAGGGGACAATCAGCCCCAGCATTTT
TRBV6-1,TRBJ1-5,NA,NA,CASSRGYSNQPQHF,TGTGCCAGCAGTAGGGGCTATAGCAATCAGCCCCAGCATTTT
TRBV9,TRBJ1-2,NA,NA,CASNQGYYGYTF,TGTGCCAGCAACCAAGGTTACTATGGCTACACCTTC
TRBV19,TRBJ1-1,TRBD1,NA,CASSPDRDTEAFF,TGTGCCAGTAGTCCCGACAGGGACACTGAAGCTTTCTTT
TRBV18,TRBJ1-5,NA,NA,CASSPPADNGNQPQHF,TGTGCCAGCTCACCACCGGCGGACAACGGCAATCAGCCCCAGCATTTT
TRBV18,TRBJ1-2,NA,NA,CASSPQGNHGYTF,TGTGCCAGCTCACCACAGGGCAACCATGGCTACACCTTC
TRBV11-2,TRBJ1-2,NA,few,CASSQGWDGYGYTF,TGTGCCAGCAGCCAGGGTTGGGACGGTTATGGCTACACCTTC
TRBV29-1,TRBJ2-3,NA,NA,CSVETSPSTDTQYF,TGCAGCGTTGAGACTAGTCCTAGCACAGATACGCAGTATTTT
TRBV19,TRBJ1-1,TRBD1,NA,CASSQDRREAFF,TGTGCCAGTAGCCAGGACAGGCGTGAAGCTTTCTTT
TRBV27,TRBJ1-3,TRBD1,NA,CASSSTGTGNTIYF,TGTGCCAGCAGTTCGACAGGGACTGGAAACACCATATATTTT
TRBV7-2,TRBJ2-2,NA,few,CASSLLVRSTGELFF,TGTGCCAGCAGCTTACTCGTCCGGAGCACCGGGGAGCTGTTTTTT
TRBV27,TRBJ1-3,NA,NA,CASMGGAGNSGNTIYF,TGTGCCAGCATGGGGGGGGCAGGGAACTCTGGAAACACCATATATTTT
TRBV6-4,TRBJ2-2,NA,NA,CASSDQGNTGELFF,TGTGCCAGCAGTGACCAGGGGAACACCGGGGAGCTGTTTTTT
TRBV6-4,TRBJ1-2,NA,few,CASRGDPLAYGYTF,TGTGCCAGCAGGGGGGACCCCCTCGCTTATGGCTACACCTTC
TRBV11-1,TRBJ2-3,NA,NA,CASSLYPPTDTQYF,TGTGCCAGCAGCTTATATCCCCCCACAGATACGCAGTATTTT
TRBV5-1,TRBJ2-3,NA,NA,CASSLSEGDTQYF,TGCGCCAGCAGCTTGTCGGAGGGAGATACGCAGTATTTT
TRBV20-1,TRBJ1-4,TRBD1,NA,CSARDGAGGRGEKLFF,TGCAGTGCTAGAGACGGGGCAGGGGGCCGAGGGGAAAAACTGTTTTTT
TRBV6-1,TRBJ1-6,NA,few,CAISAVGSNSPLHF,TGTGCCATCTCAGCGGTGGGTTCTAATTCACCCCTCCACTTT
TRBV6-1,TRBJ2-5,TRBD1,NA,CASSDYRGETQYF,TGTGCCAGCAGTGATTACAGGGGCGAGACCCAGTACTTC
TRBV11-2,TRBJ1-2,NA,few,CASSDGHYGYTF,TGTGCCAGCAGCGACGGCCACTATGGCTACACCTTC